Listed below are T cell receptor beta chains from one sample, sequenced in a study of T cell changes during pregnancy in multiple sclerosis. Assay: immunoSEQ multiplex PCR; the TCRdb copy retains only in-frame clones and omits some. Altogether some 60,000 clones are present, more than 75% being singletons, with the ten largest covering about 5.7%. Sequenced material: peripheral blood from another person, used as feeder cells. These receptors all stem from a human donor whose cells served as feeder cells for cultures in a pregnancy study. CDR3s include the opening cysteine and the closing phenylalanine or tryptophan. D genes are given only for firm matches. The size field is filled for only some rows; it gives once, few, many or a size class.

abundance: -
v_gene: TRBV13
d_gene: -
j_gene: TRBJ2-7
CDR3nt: TGTGCCAGCAGCTTAGTTGCGGGGCTGGGGAGCTCCTACGAGCAGTACTTC
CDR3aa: CASSLVAGLGSSYEQYF

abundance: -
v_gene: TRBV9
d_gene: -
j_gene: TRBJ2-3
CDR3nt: TGTGCCAGCAGCGTAAACGTACCCACAGATACGCAGTATTTT
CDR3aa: CASSVNVPTDTQYF

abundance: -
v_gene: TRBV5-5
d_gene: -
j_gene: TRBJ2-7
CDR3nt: TGTGCCAGCAGCTTGAGCACAGGGTTCAACGAGCAGTACTTC
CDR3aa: CASSLSTGFNEQYF

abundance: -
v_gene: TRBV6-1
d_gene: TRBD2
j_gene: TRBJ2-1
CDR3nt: TGTGCCAGCAGTGAAGCCCCTAGCGGGAGACAGTTCTTC
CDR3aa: CASSEAPSGRQFF

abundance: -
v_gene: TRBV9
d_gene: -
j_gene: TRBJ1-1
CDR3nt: TGTGCCAGCAGCTCCTCCGGGGGTGGGAACACTGAAGCTTTCTTT
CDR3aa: CASSSSGGGNTEAFF

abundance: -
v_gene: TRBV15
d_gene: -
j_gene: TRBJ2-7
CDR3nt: TGTGCCACCAGCAGAGGGAGAGGTCGAGCGGGCGAGCAGTACTTC
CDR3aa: CATSRGRGRAGEQYF

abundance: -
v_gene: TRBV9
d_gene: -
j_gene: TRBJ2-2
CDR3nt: TGTGCCAGCAGCGTAACAGGGACTAACACCGGGGAGCTGTTTTTT
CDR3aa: CASSVTGTNTGELFF

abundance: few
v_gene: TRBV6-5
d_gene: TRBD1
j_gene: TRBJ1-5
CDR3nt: TGTGCCAGCTCCGACAGGGTAGGGTTCCAGCCCCAGCATTTT
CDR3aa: CASSDRVGFQPQHF

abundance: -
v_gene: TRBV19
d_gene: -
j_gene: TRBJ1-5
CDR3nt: TGTGCCAGTAGTGAGGACAGTCTCAATCAGCCCCAGCATTTT
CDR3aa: CASSEDSLNQPQHF

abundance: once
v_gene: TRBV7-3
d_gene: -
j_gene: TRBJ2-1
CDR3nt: TGTGCCAGCAGCTCTCCCGGACTACACAATGAGCAGTTCTTC
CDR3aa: CASSSPGLHNEQFF

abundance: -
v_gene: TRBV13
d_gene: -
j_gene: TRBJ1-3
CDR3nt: TGTGCCAGCAGCTCCTGGACAGACCCCTCTGGAAACACCATATATTTT
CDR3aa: CASSSWTDPSGNTIYF

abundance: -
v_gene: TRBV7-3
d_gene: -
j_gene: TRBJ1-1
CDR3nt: TGTGCCAGCGGCGCAGGCACGAACACTGAAGCTTTCTTT
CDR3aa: CASGAGTNTEAFF

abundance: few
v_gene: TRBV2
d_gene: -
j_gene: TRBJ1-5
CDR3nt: TGTGCCAGCCGGCGGGATAGCAATCAGCCCCAGCATTTT
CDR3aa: CASRRDSNQPQHF